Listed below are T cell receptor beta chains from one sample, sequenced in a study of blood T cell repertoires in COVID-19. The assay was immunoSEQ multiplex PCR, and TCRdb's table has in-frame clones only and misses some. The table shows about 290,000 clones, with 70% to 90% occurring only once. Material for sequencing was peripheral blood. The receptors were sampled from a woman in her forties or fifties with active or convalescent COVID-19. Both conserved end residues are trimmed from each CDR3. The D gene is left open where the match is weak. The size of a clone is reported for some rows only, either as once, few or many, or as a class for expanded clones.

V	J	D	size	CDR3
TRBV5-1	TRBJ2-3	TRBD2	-	ASSWGLAESTDTQY
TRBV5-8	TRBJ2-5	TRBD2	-	ASSSGLAVSQETQY
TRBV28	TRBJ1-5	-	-	ASRQGSQPQH
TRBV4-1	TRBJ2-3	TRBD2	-	ASSQPPLAGDTQY
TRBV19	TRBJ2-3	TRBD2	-	ASSIRGTTGLAGANTQY
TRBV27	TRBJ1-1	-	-	ASRKQGGMGPRSEAF
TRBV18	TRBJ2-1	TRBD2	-	ASSAGTSGYNEQF
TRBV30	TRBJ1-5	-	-	AWSGVSGQPQH
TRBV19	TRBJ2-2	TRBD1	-	ASSIWTGNGELF
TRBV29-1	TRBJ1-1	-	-	SAWGAEAF
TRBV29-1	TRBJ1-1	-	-	SVEDGSSAAF
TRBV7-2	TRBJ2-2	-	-	ASSLGVGTSGELF
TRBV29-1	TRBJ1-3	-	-	SVSGGDSGNTIY
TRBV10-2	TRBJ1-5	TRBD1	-	ASSEYRQGSGPQH
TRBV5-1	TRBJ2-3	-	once	ASSLGQIGDTQY
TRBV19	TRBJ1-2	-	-	ASRQGVGSYGYT
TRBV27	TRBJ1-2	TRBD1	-	ASSPHGLRQGQTRGYT
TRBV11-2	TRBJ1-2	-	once	ASSLTLQGDGYT
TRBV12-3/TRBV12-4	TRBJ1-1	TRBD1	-	ASSLVDRGAF
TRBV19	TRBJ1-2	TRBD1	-	GHRGRAYGYT